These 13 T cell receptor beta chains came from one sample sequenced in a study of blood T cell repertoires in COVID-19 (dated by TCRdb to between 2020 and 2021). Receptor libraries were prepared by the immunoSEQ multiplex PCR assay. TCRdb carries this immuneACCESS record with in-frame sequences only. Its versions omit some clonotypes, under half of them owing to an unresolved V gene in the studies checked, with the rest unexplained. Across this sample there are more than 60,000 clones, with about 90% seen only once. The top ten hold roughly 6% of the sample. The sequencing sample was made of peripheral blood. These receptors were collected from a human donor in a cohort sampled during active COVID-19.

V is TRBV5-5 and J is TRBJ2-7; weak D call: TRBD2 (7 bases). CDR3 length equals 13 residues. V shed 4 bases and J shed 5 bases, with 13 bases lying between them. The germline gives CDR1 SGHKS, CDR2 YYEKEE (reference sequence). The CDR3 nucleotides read TGTGCCAGCAGCCCAGGAGGGGGGGACGAGCAGTACTTC. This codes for CASSPGGGDEQYF.

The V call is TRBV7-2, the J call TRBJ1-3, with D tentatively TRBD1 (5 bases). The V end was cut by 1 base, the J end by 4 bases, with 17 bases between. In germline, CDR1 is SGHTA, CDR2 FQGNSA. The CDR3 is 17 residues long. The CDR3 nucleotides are TGTGCCAGCAGCTTAGGTCCGGGAGGGGTCTCCGGAAACACCATATATTTT. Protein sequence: CASSLGPGGVSGNTIYF.

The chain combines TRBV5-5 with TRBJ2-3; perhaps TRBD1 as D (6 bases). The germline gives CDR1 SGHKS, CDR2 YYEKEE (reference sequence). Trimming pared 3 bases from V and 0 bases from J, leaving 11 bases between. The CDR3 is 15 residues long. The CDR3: CASSSGTPSTDTQYF. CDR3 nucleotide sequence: TGTGCCAGCAGCTCGGGGACACCTAGCACAGATACGCAGTATTTT.

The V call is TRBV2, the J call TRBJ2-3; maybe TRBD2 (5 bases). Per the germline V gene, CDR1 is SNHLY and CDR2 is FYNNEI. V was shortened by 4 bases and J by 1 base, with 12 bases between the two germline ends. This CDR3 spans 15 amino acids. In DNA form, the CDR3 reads TGTGCCAGCAGTGCAGTAGCGCGTGGCACAGATACGCAGTATTTT. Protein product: CASSAVARGTDTQYF.

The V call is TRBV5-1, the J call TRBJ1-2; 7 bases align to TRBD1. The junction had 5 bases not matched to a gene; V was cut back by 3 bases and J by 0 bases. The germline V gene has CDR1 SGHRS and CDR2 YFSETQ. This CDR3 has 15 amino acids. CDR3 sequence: CASSSGTAPNYGYTF. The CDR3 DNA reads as TGCGCCAGCAGCTCGGGGACAGCACCTAACTATGGCTACACCTTC.

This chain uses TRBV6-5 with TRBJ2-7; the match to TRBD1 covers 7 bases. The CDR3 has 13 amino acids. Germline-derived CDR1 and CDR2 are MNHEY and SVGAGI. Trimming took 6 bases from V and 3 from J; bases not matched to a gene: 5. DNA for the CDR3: TGTGCCAGCAGAAGCGACAGGGTCTACGAGCAGTACTTC. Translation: CASRSDRVYEQYF.

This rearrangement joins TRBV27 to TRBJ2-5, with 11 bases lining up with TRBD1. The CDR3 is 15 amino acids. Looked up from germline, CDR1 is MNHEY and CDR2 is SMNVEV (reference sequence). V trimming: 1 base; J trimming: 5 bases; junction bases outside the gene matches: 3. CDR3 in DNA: TGTGCCAGCAGTTTATGGACAGGGGGCGGCGAGACCCAGTACTTC. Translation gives CASSLWTGGGETQYF.

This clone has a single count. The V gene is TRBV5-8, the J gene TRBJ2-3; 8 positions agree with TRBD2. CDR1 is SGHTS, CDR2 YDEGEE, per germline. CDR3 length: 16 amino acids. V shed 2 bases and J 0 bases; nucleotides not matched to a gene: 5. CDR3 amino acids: CASSFPSGLSTDTQYF. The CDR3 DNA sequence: TGTGCCAGCAGCTTTCCTAGCGGGCTAAGCACAGATACGCAGTATTTT.

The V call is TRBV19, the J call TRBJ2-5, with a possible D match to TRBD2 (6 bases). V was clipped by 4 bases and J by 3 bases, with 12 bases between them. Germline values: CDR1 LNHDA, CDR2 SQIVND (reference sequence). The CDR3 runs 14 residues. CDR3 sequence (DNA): TGTGCCAGTAGTAGGACGGGGGTAGAAGAGACCCAGTACTTC. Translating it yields CASSRTGVEETQYF. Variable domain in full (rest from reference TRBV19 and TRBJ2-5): DGGITQSPKYLFRKEGQNVTLSCEQNLNHDAMYWYRQDPGQGLRLIYYSQIVNDFQKGDIAEGYSVSREKKESFPLTVTSAQKNPTAFYLCASSRTGVEETQYFGPGTRLLVL.

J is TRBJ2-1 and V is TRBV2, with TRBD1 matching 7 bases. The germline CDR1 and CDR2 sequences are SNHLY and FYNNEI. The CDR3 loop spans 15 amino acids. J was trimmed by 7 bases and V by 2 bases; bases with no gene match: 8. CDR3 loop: CASSEKTGDRNEQFF. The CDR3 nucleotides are TGTGCCAGCAGTGAAAAAACAGGGGATCGGAATGAGCAGTTCTTC.

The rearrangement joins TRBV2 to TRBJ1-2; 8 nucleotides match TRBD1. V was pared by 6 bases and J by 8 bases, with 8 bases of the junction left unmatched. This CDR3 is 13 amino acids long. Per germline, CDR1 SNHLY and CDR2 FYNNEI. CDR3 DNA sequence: TGTGCCAGCAGCCTAGACAGGGGACAAGGCTACACCTTC. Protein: CASSLDRGQGYTF. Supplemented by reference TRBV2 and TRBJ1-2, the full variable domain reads EPEVTQTPSHQVTQMGQEVILRCVPISNHLYFYWYRQILGQKVEFLVSFYNNEISEKSEIFDDQFSVERPDGSNFTLKIRSTKLEDSAMYFCASSLDRGQGYTFGSGTRLTVV.

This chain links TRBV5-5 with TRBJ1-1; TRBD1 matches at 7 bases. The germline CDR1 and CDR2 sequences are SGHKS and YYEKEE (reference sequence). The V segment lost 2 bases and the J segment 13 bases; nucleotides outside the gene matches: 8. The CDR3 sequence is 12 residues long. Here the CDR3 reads CASSLGQEAYFF. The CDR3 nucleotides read TGTGCCAGCAGCTTAGGACAGGAAGCGTATTTCTTT. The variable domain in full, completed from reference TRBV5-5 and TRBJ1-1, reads DAGVTQSPTHLIKTRGQQVTLRCSPISGHKSVSWYQQVLGQGPQFIFQYYEKEERGRGNFPDRFSARQFPNYSSELNVNALLLGDSALYLCASSLGQEAYFFGQGTRLTVV.

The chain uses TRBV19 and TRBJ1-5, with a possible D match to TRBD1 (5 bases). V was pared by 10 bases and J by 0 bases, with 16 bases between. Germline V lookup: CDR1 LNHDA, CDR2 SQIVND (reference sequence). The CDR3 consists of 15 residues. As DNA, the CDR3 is TGTGCCACCACCCCCGGAGGGGCTAGCAATCAGCCCCAGCATTTT. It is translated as CATTPGGASNQPQHF.